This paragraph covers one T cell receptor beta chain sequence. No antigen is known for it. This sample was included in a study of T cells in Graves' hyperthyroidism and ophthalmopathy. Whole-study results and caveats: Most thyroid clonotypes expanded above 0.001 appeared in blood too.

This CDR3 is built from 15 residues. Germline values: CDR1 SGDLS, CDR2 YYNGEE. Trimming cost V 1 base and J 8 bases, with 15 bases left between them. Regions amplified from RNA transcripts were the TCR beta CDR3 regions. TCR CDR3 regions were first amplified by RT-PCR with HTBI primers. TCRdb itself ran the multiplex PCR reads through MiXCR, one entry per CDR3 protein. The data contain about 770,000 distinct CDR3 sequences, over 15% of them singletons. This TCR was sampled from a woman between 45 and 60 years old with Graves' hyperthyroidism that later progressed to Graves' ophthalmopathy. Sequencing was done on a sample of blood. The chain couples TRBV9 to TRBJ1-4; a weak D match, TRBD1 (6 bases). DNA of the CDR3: TGTGCCAGCAGCGTATCTCAGGGGTGGAAAGAAAAACTGTTTTTT. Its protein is CASSVSQGWKEKLFF. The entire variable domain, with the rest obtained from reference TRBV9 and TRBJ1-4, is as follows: DSGVTQTPKHLITATGQRVTLRCSPRSGDLSVYWYQQSLDQGLQFLIQYYNGEERAKGNILERFSAQQFPDLHSELNLSSLELGDSALYFCASSVSQGWKEKLFFGSGTQLSVL.